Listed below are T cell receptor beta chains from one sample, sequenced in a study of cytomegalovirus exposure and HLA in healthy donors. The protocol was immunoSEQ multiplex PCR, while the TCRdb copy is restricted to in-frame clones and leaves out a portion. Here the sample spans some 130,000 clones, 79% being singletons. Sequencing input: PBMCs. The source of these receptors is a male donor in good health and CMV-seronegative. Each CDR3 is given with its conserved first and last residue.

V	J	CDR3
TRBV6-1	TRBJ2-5	CASSAGTSGSGETQYF
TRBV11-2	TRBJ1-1	CASSARTGDGTEAFF
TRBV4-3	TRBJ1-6	CASSQHGGGLGNSPLHF
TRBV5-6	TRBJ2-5	CASSLGTSVSETQYF
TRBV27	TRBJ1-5	CASRVRMSSGNQPQHF
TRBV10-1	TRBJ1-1	CASSSPQDRNTEAFF
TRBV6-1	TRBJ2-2	CASRSGGVSTGELFF
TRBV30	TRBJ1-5	CAWSTLSFGNQPQHF
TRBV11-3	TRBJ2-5	CASSPPGAGEQYF
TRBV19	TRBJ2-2	CASGAGWNTGELFF
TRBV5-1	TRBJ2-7	CASSFSGGTYEQYF
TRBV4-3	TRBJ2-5	CASSQGQGAETQYF
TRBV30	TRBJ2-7	CACQTGGAYEQYF
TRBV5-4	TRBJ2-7	CASSPPPGQGVEQYF
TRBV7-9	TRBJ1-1	CSSSSQAHGEAFF
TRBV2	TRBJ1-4	CASSPQGAHNEKLFF
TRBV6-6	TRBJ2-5	CASSYSDSHEVTQYF
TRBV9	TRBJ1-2	CASSDPRGGSRFSYTF
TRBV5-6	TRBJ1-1	CASSTGTVNTEAFF
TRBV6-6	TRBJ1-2	CASDRGDGYTF
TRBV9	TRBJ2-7	CASSSVGDSLSYEQYF
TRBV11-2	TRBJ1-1	CASSRQENTEAFF
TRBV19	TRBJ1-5	CASSIEFRDNQPQHF
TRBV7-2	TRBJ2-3	CASSPRWGDTDTQYF
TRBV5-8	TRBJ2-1	CASSLETSVYNEQFF
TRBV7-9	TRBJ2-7	CASTLLTLPYEQYF
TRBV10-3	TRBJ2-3	CAITDPRGGAADTQYF
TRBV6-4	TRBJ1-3	CASSDGDSSGNTIYF
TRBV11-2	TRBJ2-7	CASSLVGGYEQYF
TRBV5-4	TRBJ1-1	CASSRNRGGTEAFF
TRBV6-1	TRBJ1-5	CATRGDQPQHF
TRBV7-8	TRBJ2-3	CASSPGRTSGGTDTQYF
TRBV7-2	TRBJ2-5	CASRRGAQETQYF
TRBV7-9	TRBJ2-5	CATPGEQETQYF
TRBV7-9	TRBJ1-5	CASSLRDGRSQHF
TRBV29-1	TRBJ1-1	CSSTGLDTEAFF
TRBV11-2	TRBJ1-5	CASSPGSTGVNQPQHF
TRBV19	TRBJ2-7	CATGQGEGTYEQYF
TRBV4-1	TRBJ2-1	CASSHLRGDRGRDEQFF
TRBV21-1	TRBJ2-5	CASSKDHGLAFLETQYF
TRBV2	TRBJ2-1	CASRQSGGASNEQFF
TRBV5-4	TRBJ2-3	CASSQGLADTDTQYF
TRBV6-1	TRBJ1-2	CASSRTAFYGYTF
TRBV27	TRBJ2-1	CASSLDRGGIYNEQFF
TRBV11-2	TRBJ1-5	CASSSGAGALQPQHF
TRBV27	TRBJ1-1	CASRTGTPNTEAFF
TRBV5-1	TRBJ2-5	CASSPDQETQYF
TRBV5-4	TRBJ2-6	CASSSGTEDRSGANVLTF
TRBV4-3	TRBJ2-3	CASSPLAGGTDTQYF
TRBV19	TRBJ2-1	CASTPRTGSYNEQFF
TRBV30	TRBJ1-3	CAWSVSSGNTIYF
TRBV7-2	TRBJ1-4	CASSLGVDRGYEKLFF
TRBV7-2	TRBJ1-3	CASSLGVKGNTIYF